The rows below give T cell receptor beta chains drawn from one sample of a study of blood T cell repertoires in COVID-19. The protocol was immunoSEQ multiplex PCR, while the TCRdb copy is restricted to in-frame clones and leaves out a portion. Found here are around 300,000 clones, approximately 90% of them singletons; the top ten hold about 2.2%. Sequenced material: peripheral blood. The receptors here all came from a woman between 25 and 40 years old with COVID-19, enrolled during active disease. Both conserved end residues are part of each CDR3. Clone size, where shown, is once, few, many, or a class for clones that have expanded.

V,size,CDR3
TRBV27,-,CASSPRLAGGQETQYF
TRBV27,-,CASSGLAGELEQFF
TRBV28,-,CASRDGTSAWTYEQYF
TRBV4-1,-,CASSQQASGTTDTQYF
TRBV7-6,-,CASSSYRGQGTYEQYF
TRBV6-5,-,CASWLRGYNEQFF
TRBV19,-,CASSNSRNTEAFF
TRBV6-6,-,CASSRSTPGVKGSGRTYEQYF
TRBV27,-,CASSQGARSNQPQHF
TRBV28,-,CASSVIQQRNTEAFF
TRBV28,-,CASKQGGSDTQYF
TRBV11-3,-,CASSLDSTGTEEAFF
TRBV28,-,CASSLRLGTQYF
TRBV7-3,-,CASSLYGRTNEQYF
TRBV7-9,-,CASRVAGSYEQYF
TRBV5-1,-,CASSPGQGIDEQFF
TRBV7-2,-,CASSGSGSGPYEQYF
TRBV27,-,CASSFLTGGLNYEQYF
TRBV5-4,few,CASSPVGQTYGYTF
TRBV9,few,CASSATRAPDEQYF
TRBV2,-,CARGDRDLYEQYF
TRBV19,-,CASGRTGNTEAFF
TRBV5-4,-,CASSSAPGGSSSYNSPLHF
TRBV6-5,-,CASSYSSGIYGYTF
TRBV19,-,CASSHPGRGWDQPQHF
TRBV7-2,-,CASSPRGGGFGQPQHF
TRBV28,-,CASSDTPKIEQYF
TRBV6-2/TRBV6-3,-,CASSSPLALYNEQFF
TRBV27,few,CASSFGRLKVF
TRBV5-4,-,CASSLTTGRKSPLHF
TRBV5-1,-,CASSLSGDEQPQHF
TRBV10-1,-,CASSARTGYQETQYF
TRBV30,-,CAWGPKETQYF
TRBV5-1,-,CASSPDSYEQYF
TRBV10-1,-,CASTGPSSGNTIYF
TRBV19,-,CASSMGGVTEAFF
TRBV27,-,CASSIHPTNEKLFF
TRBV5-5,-,CASSRVLGQGGDEQYF
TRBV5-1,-,CASSPTQSSGELFF